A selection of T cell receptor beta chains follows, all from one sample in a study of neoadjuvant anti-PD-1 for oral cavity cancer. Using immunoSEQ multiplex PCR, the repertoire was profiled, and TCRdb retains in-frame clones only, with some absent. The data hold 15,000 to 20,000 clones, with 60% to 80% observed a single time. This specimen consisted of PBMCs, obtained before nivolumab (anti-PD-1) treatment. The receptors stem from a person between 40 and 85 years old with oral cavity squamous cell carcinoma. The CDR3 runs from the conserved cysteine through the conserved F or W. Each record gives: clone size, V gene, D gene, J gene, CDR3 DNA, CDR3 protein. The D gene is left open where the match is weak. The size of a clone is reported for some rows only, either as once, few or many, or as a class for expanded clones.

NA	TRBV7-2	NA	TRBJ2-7	TGTGCCAGCAGCTTAGCGCACCAACGGTGGGAGCAGTACTTC	CASSLAHQRWEQYF
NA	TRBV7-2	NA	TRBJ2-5	TGTGCCAGCAGCTCCCAAGGGGGCCAAGAGACCCAGTACTTC	CASSSQGGQETQYF
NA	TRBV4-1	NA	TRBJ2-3	TGCGCCAGCAGCCAGGGAACGACTCACGATACGCAGTATTTT	CASSQGTTHDTQYF
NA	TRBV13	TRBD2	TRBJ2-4	TGTGCCAGCAGCTTAGGCCTAGCGGGATCTGGCAAAAACATTCAGTACTTC	CASSLGLAGSGKNIQYF
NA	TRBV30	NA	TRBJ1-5	TGTGCCTGGAGTGTAGGGCAGGGGTTTAGCAATCAGCCCCAGCATTTT	CAWSVGQGFSNQPQHF
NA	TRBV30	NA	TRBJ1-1	TGTGCCTGGAGTAGCGGAGTCGGCCGCAACACTGAAGCTTTCTTT	CAWSSGVGRNTEAFF
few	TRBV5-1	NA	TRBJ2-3	TGCGCCAGCAGGACGGTTAGCACAGATACGCAGTATTTT	CASRTVSTDTQYF
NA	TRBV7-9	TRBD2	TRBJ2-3	TGTGCCAGCAGCTTAGCGGGAGGGCTGCATCACACAGATACGCAGTATTTT	CASSLAGGLHHTDTQYF
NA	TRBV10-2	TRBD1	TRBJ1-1	TGCGCCAGCAGAAGGGGACAGGCCAACCCTGAAGCTTTCTTT	CASRRGQANPEAFF
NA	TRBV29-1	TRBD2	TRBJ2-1	TGCAGCGTTGATCCCTTAGCGGGACCCTCCAATGAGCAGTTCTTC	CSVDPLAGPSNEQFF
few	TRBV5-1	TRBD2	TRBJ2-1	TGCGCCAGCAGCGGGAATAGCGGGAGCTCCTACAATGAGCAGTTCTTC	CASSGNSGSSYNEQFF
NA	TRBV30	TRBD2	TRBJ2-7	TGTGCCTGGAGTCCCGGGGGGACCTACGAGCAGTACTTC	CAWSPGGTYEQYF
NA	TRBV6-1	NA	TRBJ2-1	TGTGCCAGCAGTTCGGTTGGAGGTTGGCTCTTC	CASSSVGGWLF
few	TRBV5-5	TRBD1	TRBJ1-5	TGTGCCAGCAGCTTGGAGGAAGGGGGCCTTGGGCAGCCCCAGCATTTT	CASSLEEGGLGQPQHF
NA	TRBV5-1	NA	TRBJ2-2	TGCGCCAGCAGCTTTGGACAAGACACCGGGGAGCTGTTTTTT	CASSFGQDTGELFF
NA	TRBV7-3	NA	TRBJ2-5	TGTGCCAGCAGCCCCACCGGACCCCAAGAGACCCAGTACTTC	CASSPTGPQETQYF